Listed below are T cell receptor beta chains from one sample, sequenced in a study of cytomegalovirus exposure and HLA in healthy donors. Some clones are missing from TCRdb's copy, which holds only in-frame ones; the method was immunoSEQ multiplex PCR. The sample yields over 100,000 clones, more than 70% seen once. The sequenced sample was PBMCs. The source is a woman between 18 and 29 years old in good health and CMV-seronegative. The CDR3 runs from the conserved cysteine through the conserved F or W. Fields, in order: CDR3 length, clone size, D gene, V gene, J gene, CDR3 protein, CDR3 DNA. A D gene is named only where the DNA matches it firmly. A row's size may be missing; if present it is once, few, many or a size class.

cdr3_length: 16; clone_size: -; d_call: TRBD1; v_call: TRBV28; j_call: TRBJ1-4; cdr3_aa: CASSSPQGAFNEKLFF; cdr3_nt: TGTGCCAGCAGCTCTCCCCAGGGGGCCTTTAATGAAAAACTGTTTTTT
cdr3_length: 14; clone_size: -; d_call: -; v_call: TRBV28; j_call: TRBJ1-5; cdr3_aa: CASSRAYSNQPQHF; cdr3_nt: TGTGCCAGCAGCAGGGCTTATAGCAATCAGCCCCAGCATTTT
cdr3_length: 18; clone_size: -; d_call: TRBD1; v_call: TRBV5-1; j_call: TRBJ1-1; cdr3_aa: CASSTPGQGADLNTEAFF; cdr3_nt: TGCGCCAGCAGCACTCCGGGACAGGGGGCGGACCTGAACACTGAAGCTTTCTTT
cdr3_length: 12; clone_size: -; d_call: -; v_call: TRBV5-4; j_call: TRBJ1-1; cdr3_aa: CASSFGNTEAFF; cdr3_nt: TGTGCCAGCAGCTTCGGGAACACTGAAGCTTTCTTT
cdr3_length: 12; clone_size: -; d_call: -; v_call: TRBV30; j_call: TRBJ1-3; cdr3_aa: CAWSSAGNTIYF; cdr3_nt: TGTGCCTGGAGTTCTGCTGGAAACACCATATATTTT
cdr3_length: 14; clone_size: -; d_call: TRBD1; v_call: TRBV30; j_call: TRBJ1-1; cdr3_aa: CAWVNRGLNTEAFF; cdr3_nt: TGTGCCTGGGTTAACAGGGGGCTGAACACTGAAGCTTTCTTT
cdr3_length: 14; clone_size: -; d_call: -; v_call: TRBV2; j_call: TRBJ1-3; cdr3_aa: CASTRWSGGNTIYF; cdr3_nt: TGTGCCAGCACCCGGTGGTCGGGAGGAAACACCATATATTTT
cdr3_length: 14; clone_size: -; d_call: -; v_call: TRBV18; j_call: TRBJ1-5; cdr3_aa: CASSPSRDNQPQHF; cdr3_nt: TGTGCCAGCTCACCATCGCGGGACAATCAGCCCCAGCATTTT
cdr3_length: 13; clone_size: -; d_call: -; v_call: TRBV6-5; j_call: TRBJ2-7; cdr3_aa: CASQAAAGYEQYF; cdr3_nt: TGTGCCAGCCAGGCGGCAGCGGGCTACGAGCAGTACTTC
cdr3_length: 17; clone_size: -; d_call: TRBD1; v_call: TRBV5-4; j_call: TRBJ1-2; cdr3_aa: CASSLAPPTGPGYGYTF; cdr3_nt: TGTGCCAGCAGCTTGGCCCCACCGACAGGGCCGGGCTATGGCTACACCTTC
cdr3_length: 18; clone_size: -; d_call: -; v_call: TRBV5-1; j_call: TRBJ1-6; cdr3_aa: CASSQMGRADAYNSPLHF; cdr3_nt: TGCGCCAGCAGCCAGATGGGCAGGGCCGATGCTTATAATTCACCCCTCCACTTT
cdr3_length: 17; clone_size: -; d_call: -; v_call: TRBV5-6; j_call: TRBJ2-4; cdr3_aa: CASSDWQGISAKNIQYF; cdr3_nt: TGTGCCAGCAGCGATTGGCAGGGGATTTCGGCCAAAAACATTCAGTACTTC
cdr3_length: 14; clone_size: once; d_call: -; v_call: TRBV7-9; j_call: TRBJ1-2; cdr3_aa: CASSSGTSGYGYTF; cdr3_nt: TGTGCCAGCAGCTCCGGGACATCGGGCTATGGCTACACCTTC
cdr3_length: 11; clone_size: -; d_call: -; v_call: TRBV27; j_call: TRBJ1-5; cdr3_aa: CASQGFGPQHF; cdr3_nt: TGTGCCAGCCAGGGTTTTGGGCCCCAGCATTTT
cdr3_length: 16; clone_size: -; d_call: -; v_call: TRBV19; j_call: TRBJ2-2; cdr3_aa: CASSTPGRGYTGELFF; cdr3_nt: TGTGCCAGTAGTACCCCGGGGAGGGGGTACACCGGGGAGCTGTTTTTT
cdr3_length: 15; clone_size: once; d_call: TRBD2; v_call: TRBV7-9; j_call: TRBJ2-7; cdr3_aa: CASNYGTSGGAGQYF; cdr3_nt: TGTGCCAGCAATTACGGGACTAGCGGGGGAGCCGGGCAGTACTTC
cdr3_length: 18; clone_size: -; d_call: TRBD2; v_call: TRBV27; j_call: TRBJ2-1; cdr3_aa: CASSLFGGRVSRYNEQFF; cdr3_nt: TGTGCCAGCAGTTTATTCGGCGGGAGGGTGAGTCGGTACAATGAGCAGTTCTTC
cdr3_length: 20; clone_size: -; d_call: TRBD1; v_call: TRBV15; j_call: TRBJ2-7; cdr3_aa: CATSSTYRPGQEVRSYEQYF; cdr3_nt: TGTGCCACCAGTAGTACCTACCGTCCGGGACAGGAGGTCCGATCCTACGAGCAGTACTTC
cdr3_length: 15; clone_size: -; d_call: TRBD1; v_call: TRBV14; j_call: TRBJ2-7; cdr3_aa: CASSLSTGPSYEQYF; cdr3_nt: TGTGCCAGCAGCCTATCGACAGGGCCCTCCTACGAGCAGTACTTC
cdr3_length: 16; clone_size: -; d_call: TRBD1; v_call: TRBV4-3; j_call: TRBJ2-1; cdr3_aa: CASSQDWDRGANEQFF; cdr3_nt: TGCGCCAGCAGCCAAGACTGGGACAGGGGGGCCAATGAGCAGTTCTTC
cdr3_length: 16; clone_size: -; d_call: -; v_call: TRBV18; j_call: TRBJ1-2; cdr3_aa: CASSPATVGGYYGYTF; cdr3_nt: TGTGCCAGCTCACCTGCCACGGTCGGGGGGTACTATGGCTACACCTTC
cdr3_length: 16; clone_size: -; d_call: TRBD2; v_call: TRBV27; j_call: TRBJ2-1; cdr3_aa: CASSDSTGTTYNEQFF; cdr3_nt: TGTGCCAGCAGTGACTCGACCGGGACTACGTACAATGAGCAGTTCTTC
cdr3_length: 11; clone_size: -; d_call: -; v_call: TRBV15; j_call: TRBJ1-2; cdr3_aa: CATRTDYGYTF; cdr3_nt: TGTGCCACCCGGACTGACTATGGCTACACCTTC
cdr3_length: 14; clone_size: -; d_call: TRBD1; v_call: TRBV29-1; j_call: TRBJ2-7; cdr3_aa: CSVKRQGTSYEQYF; cdr3_nt: TGCAGCGTTAAACGACAGGGCACCTCCTACGAGCAGTACTTC
cdr3_length: 13; clone_size: few; d_call: TRBD2; v_call: TRBV7-6; j_call: TRBJ2-5; cdr3_aa: CASSQGGRETQYF; cdr3_nt: TGTGCCAGCAGCCAGGGAGGGCGAGAGACCCAGTACTTC
cdr3_length: 19; clone_size: -; d_call: -; v_call: TRBV7-6; j_call: TRBJ2-5; cdr3_aa: CASSLAPGGGGASLETQYF; cdr3_nt: TGTGCCAGCAGCTTAGCCCCCGGGGGCGGGGGCGCCTCCCTAGAGACCCAGTACTTC
cdr3_length: 18; clone_size: -; d_call: TRBD2; v_call: TRBV4-3; j_call: TRBJ2-2; cdr3_aa: CASSQPGTSTENTGELFF; cdr3_nt: TGCGCCAGCAGCCAACCCGGGACTAGCACCGAAAACACCGGGGAGCTGTTTTTT
cdr3_length: 14; clone_size: -; d_call: -; v_call: TRBV11-2; j_call: TRBJ2-7; cdr3_aa: CASSLGTGSYEQYF; cdr3_nt: TGTGCCAGCAGCTTAGGGACGGGATCCTACGAGCAGTACTTC
cdr3_length: 11; clone_size: -; d_call: -; v_call: TRBV6-6; j_call: TRBJ2-2; cdr3_aa: CASSYPGELFF; cdr3_nt: TGTGCCAGCAGTTACCCAGGGGAGCTGTTTTTT
cdr3_length: 13; clone_size: -; d_call: -; v_call: TRBV5-4; j_call: TRBJ1-1; cdr3_aa: CASNALANTEAFF; cdr3_nt: TGTGCCAGCAACGCATTGGCGAACACTGAAGCTTTCTTT
cdr3_length: 15; clone_size: -; d_call: TRBD1; v_call: TRBV2; j_call: TRBJ2-7; cdr3_aa: CASSEGDSLTYEQYF; cdr3_nt: TGTGCCAGCAGTGAAGGGGACAGTCTGACCTACGAGCAGTACTTC
cdr3_length: 15; clone_size: -; d_call: -; v_call: TRBV6-5; j_call: TRBJ2-3; cdr3_aa: CASSYYPGDTDTQYF; cdr3_nt: TGTGCCAGCAGTTACTATCCGGGAGATACAGATACGCAGTATTTT
cdr3_length: 15; clone_size: few; d_call: TRBD1; v_call: TRBV27; j_call: TRBJ1-6; cdr3_aa: CATRPEQGVRSPLHF; cdr3_nt: TGTGCCACCCGGCCGGAACAGGGGGTGAGGTCACCCCTCCACTTT
cdr3_length: 14; clone_size: -; d_call: TRBD1; v_call: TRBV9; j_call: TRBJ2-7; cdr3_aa: CASSEGGQGNEQYF; cdr3_nt: TGTGCCAGCAGCGAGGGGGGACAGGGGAACGAGCAGTACTTC
cdr3_length: 14; clone_size: few; d_call: TRBD1; v_call: TRBV30; j_call: TRBJ1-1; cdr3_aa: CAWSGGTGGTEAFF; cdr3_nt: TGTGCCTGGAGTGGGGGGACAGGGGGCACTGAAGCTTTCTTT
cdr3_length: 14; clone_size: once; d_call: TRBD1; v_call: TRBV5-1; j_call: TRBJ1-6; cdr3_aa: CASAAQGLRQPLHF; cdr3_nt: TGCGCCAGCGCTGCACAGGGGCTCAGGCAACCCCTCCACTTT
cdr3_length: 16; clone_size: -; d_call: TRBD2; v_call: TRBV11-3; j_call: TRBJ2-5; cdr3_aa: CASSLGLAGAQETQYF; cdr3_nt: TGTGCCAGCAGCTTAGGACTAGCGGGGGCTCAAGAGACCCAGTACTTC
cdr3_length: 16; clone_size: -; d_call: TRBD1; v_call: TRBV5-1; j_call: TRBJ2-2; cdr3_aa: CASTLTGTGSTGELFF; cdr3_nt: TGCGCCAGCACCCTCACCGGGACAGGGAGTACCGGGGAGCTGTTTTTT
cdr3_length: 14; clone_size: -; d_call: TRBD1; v_call: TRBV4-3; j_call: TRBJ2-1; cdr3_aa: CASSPGTGDNEQFF; cdr3_nt: TGCGCCAGCAGCCCCGGGACAGGGGATAATGAGCAGTTCTTC
cdr3_length: 15; clone_size: once; d_call: TRBD2; v_call: TRBV13; j_call: TRBJ2-7; cdr3_aa: CASSSSGRSSYEQYF; cdr3_nt: TGTGCCAGCAGCTCTAGCGGGAGGAGCTCCTACGAGCAGTACTTC
cdr3_length: 14; clone_size: -; d_call: -; v_call: TRBV30; j_call: TRBJ1-4; cdr3_aa: CASQGGSPNEKLFF; cdr3_nt: TGTGCCTCACAGGGCGGGTCACCTAATGAAAAACTGTTTTTT
cdr3_length: 18; clone_size: -; d_call: TRBD2; v_call: TRBV19; j_call: TRBJ2-3; cdr3_aa: CASSTTMKAGGRTDTQYF; cdr3_nt: TGTGCCAGTAGTACCACCATGAAAGCGGGGGGGCGCACAGATACGCAGTATTTT
cdr3_length: 15; clone_size: -; d_call: -; v_call: TRBV15; j_call: TRBJ1-1; cdr3_aa: CATSRAEGMNTEAFF; cdr3_nt: TGTGCCACCAGCAGAGCCGAGGGTATGAACACTGAAGCTTTCTTT
cdr3_length: 13; clone_size: once; d_call: TRBD2; v_call: TRBV2; j_call: TRBJ2-7; cdr3_aa: CASSGLAGYEQYF; cdr3_nt: TGTGCCAGCAGCGGACTAGCCGGCTACGAGCAGTACTTC
cdr3_length: 14; clone_size: once; d_call: -; v_call: TRBV15; j_call: TRBJ1-5; cdr3_aa: CATSRGPGNQPQHF; cdr3_nt: TGTGCCACCAGCAGAGGACCCGGGAATCAGCCCCAGCATTTT
cdr3_length: 14; clone_size: few; d_call: -; v_call: TRBV7-8; j_call: TRBJ2-2; cdr3_aa: CASSLLILTGELFF; cdr3_nt: TGTGCCAGCAGCTTATTGATCCTAACCGGGGAGCTGTTTTTT
cdr3_length: 15; clone_size: -; d_call: TRBD1; v_call: TRBV2; j_call: TRBJ1-2; cdr3_aa: CASSDGPGQTYGYTF; cdr3_nt: TGTGCCAGCAGTGACGGCCCGGGACAGACCTATGGCTACACCTTC
cdr3_length: 16; clone_size: -; d_call: -; v_call: TRBV27; j_call: TRBJ2-5; cdr3_aa: CASSPLGGGVQETQYF; cdr3_nt: TGTGCCAGCAGTCCCCTTGGGGGGGGCGTCCAAGAGACCCAGTACTTC